Described below is a single T cell receptor beta chain sequence and its context. Its antigen is not known. One end of the junction is discordant with germline, which a read error may explain. This entry is derived from a study of response to subunit inactivated influenza vaccine. The study, taken as a whole, reports: Every seasonal influenza vaccination brings in few new T cells, the authors suggested.

Germline V lookup: CDR1 SGHRS, CDR2 YFSETQ. This CDR3 has 15 amino acids. One entry per CDR3 protein results from TCRdb running MiXCR on the RT-PCR reads. Of more than 600,000 distinct CDR3 sequences listed, about a fifth were seen once; the top ten hold roughly a tenth. This specimen was PBMCs from blood, taken more than 4 days after vaccination. The rearrangement uses TRBV5-1 and TRBJ2-3; 10 positions match TRBD1. This sequence originates from a man aged 45-65 years who received an inactivated influenza vaccine. The CDR3 DNA sequence: TGCGCCAGCACCCCCGGGACAGGGGAGGCAGATTCGCAGTATTTT. Protein product: CASTPGTGEADSQYF.